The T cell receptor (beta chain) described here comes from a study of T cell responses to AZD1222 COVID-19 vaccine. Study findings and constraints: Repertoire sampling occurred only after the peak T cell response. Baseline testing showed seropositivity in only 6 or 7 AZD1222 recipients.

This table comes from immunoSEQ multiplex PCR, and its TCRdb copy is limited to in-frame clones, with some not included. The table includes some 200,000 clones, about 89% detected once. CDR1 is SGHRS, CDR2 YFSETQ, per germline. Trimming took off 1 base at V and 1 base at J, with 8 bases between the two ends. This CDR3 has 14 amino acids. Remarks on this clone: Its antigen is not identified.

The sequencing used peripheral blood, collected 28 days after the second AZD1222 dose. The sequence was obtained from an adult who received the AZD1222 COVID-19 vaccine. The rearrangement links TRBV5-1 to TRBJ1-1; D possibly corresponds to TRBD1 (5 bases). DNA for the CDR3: TGCGCCAGCAGCTTGCAGGGCCAGAACACTGAAGCTTTCTTT. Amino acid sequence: CASSLQGQNTEAFF.